Listed below are T cell receptor beta chains from one sample, sequenced in a study of cytomegalovirus exposure and HLA in healthy donors. Generated by immunoSEQ multiplex PCR, the TCRdb table keeps only in-frame clones and is missing some. The data contain about 200,000 clones, 60% to 80% of them seen just once; the ten biggest clones take up about 3.8%. Sequencing was performed on PBMCs. These receptors all come from a male donor in good health and CMV-seronegative. The CDR3 runs from the conserved cysteine through the conserved F or W. The D gene is left open where the match is weak.

V,J,D,DNA,CDR3
TRBV19,TRBJ2-2,NA,TGTGCCAGTAGTATCCGGGCAGGGGCCACCGGGGAGCTGTTTTTT,CASSIRAGATGELFF
TRBV11-2,TRBJ1-2,TRBD1,TGTGCCAGCAGCACTCAGGGGGCGTTCGATTATGGCTACACCTTC,CASSTQGAFDYGYTF
TRBV30,TRBJ2-3,NA,TGTGCCTGGAGTGGGCTAGCCGGCACAGATACGCAGTATTTT,CAWSGLAGTDTQYF
TRBV5-1,TRBJ1-1,NA,TGCGCCAGCAGCTTGGTGGCAGGGTCCACTGAAGCTTTCTTT,CASSLVAGSTEAFF
TRBV27,TRBJ1-5,TRBD1,TGTGCCAGCAGTTCCCGGGACAGCCACAATCAGCCCCAGCATTTT,CASSSRDSHNQPQHF
TRBV7-2,TRBJ1-2,NA,TGTGCCAGCAGCCTAGCGGGCGGAGGTTCTTATGGCTACACCTTC,CASSLAGGGSYGYTF
TRBV7-9,TRBJ2-1,TRBD2,TGTGCCAGCAGCCACGCGGTCGGGACTAGCTCCTACAATGAGCAGTTCTTC,CASSHAVGTSSYNEQFF
TRBV7-7,TRBJ2-3,NA,TGTGCCAGCAGCCAGGGAAGGGAAGATACGCAGTATTTT,CASSQGREDTQYF
TRBV28,TRBJ1-1,TRBD1,TGTGCCAGCAGCCTTATGGCGGGGACAGGACCCGGGAACACTGAAGCTTTCTTT,CASSLMAGTGPGNTEAFF
TRBV6-5,TRBJ1-2,NA,TGTGCCAGCAGTTACTCGCTAGCCTTGAGCACCTATGGCTACACCTTC,CASSYSLALSTYGYTF
TRBV29-1,TRBJ2-5,TRBD1,TGCAGCGTTGTGGGACAGGGGTTAGGAGAGACCCAGTACTTC,CSVVGQGLGETQYF